The clone carrying this TCR beta chain was counted ten times or more. The antigen is unknown. cDNA molecules, individually, were tagged with unique molecular identifiers. TCRdb reprocessed the 5' RACE reads via MiXCR and lists one record per CDR3 protein. The sample lists some 80,000 distinct CDR3 sequences, 9.5% to 15% occurring once. The data originate from a study of early T cells in non-severe SARS-CoV-2 infection. In the study overall: Bulk RNA from unsorted whole blood was sequenced; chains were unpaired. The study, taken as a whole, reports: Missing private and CD4 specificities, VDJdb matching favored anti-spike CD8 responses.

The sample comprised whole blood. This receptor was taken from an adult who was a healthcare worker with PCR-confirmed SARS-CoV-2 infection or an uninfected control (not recorded which).

The CDR3 DNA reads TGCGCCAGCAGCTTTGGACTAGCGGGATTTATGCAGTACTTC. Its translation: CASSFGLAGFMQYF. The chain combines TRBV5-1 with TRBJ2-7; 12 nucleotides line up with TRBD2. The CDR3 extends over 14 amino acids. Germline CDR1 and CDR2: SGHRS and YFSETQ. The V segment lost 2 bases and the J segment 9 bases; nucleotides outside the gene matches: 6. Together with reference TRBV5-1 and TRBJ2-7, the CDR3 gives the full variable domain: KAGVTQTPRYLIKTRGQQVTLSCSPISGHRSVSWYQQTPGQGLQFLFEYFSETQRNKGNFPGRFSGRQFSNSRSEMNVSTLELGDSALYLCASSFGLAGFMQYFGPGTRLTVT.